A selection of T cell receptor beta chains follows, all from one sample in a study of blood T cell repertoires in COVID-19. Only in-frame clones appear in the TCRdb table, and some are missing; sequencing was by immunoSEQ multiplex PCR. The table includes just over 95,000 clones, roughly nine tenths detected once. The sequenced sample consisted of peripheral blood. These receptor sequences come from a man in his fifties with acute or convalescent COVID-19. CDR3s include the opening cysteine and the closing phenylalanine or tryptophan. Fields, in order: V gene, CDR3 length, clone size, J gene, D gene, CDR3 DNA, CDR3 protein. The D gene is left open where the match is weak. Clone size is given for some rows only: seen once, a few or many times, or a class if the clone is expanded.

V gene: TRBV6-6; CDR3 length: 16; clone size: -; J gene: TRBJ2-3; D gene: -; CDR3 DNA: TGTGCCAGCAGTTCGCCGGGGAGGCCGACAAAGGATACGCAGTATTTT; CDR3 protein: CASSSPGRPTKDTQYF
V gene: TRBV19; CDR3 length: 16; clone size: -; J gene: TRBJ1-1; D gene: TRBD1; CDR3 DNA: TGTGCCAGTAGTATAGCTACAGGGGGGGTGCGGACTGAAGCTTTCTTT; CDR3 protein: CASSIATGGVRTEAFF
V gene: TRBV7-9; CDR3 length: 16; clone size: -; J gene: TRBJ2-3; D gene: -; CDR3 DNA: TGTGCCAGCAGCTCGGGCCAACTTGGGGCGGCAGATACGCAGTATTTT; CDR3 protein: CASSSGQLGAADTQYF
V gene: TRBV7-9; CDR3 length: 14; clone size: -; J gene: TRBJ2-7; D gene: TRBD1; CDR3 DNA: TGTGCCAGCAGCAAACAGGGGCAATCCTACGAGCAGTACTTC; CDR3 protein: CASSKQGQSYEQYF
V gene: TRBV11-3; CDR3 length: 16; clone size: once; J gene: TRBJ2-3; D gene: TRBD2; CDR3 DNA: TGTGCCAGCAGCTCACGGACTAGCAGAATCACAGATACGCAGTATTTT; CDR3 protein: CASSSRTSRITDTQYF
V gene: TRBV30; CDR3 length: 14; clone size: -; J gene: TRBJ2-7; D gene: TRBD1; CDR3 DNA: TGTGCCTGGACCCCGGACAGGGGGCTTTACGAGCAGTACTTC; CDR3 protein: CAWTPDRGLYEQYF
V gene: TRBV19; CDR3 length: 19; clone size: -; J gene: TRBJ1-5; D gene: -; CDR3 DNA: TGTGCCAGTAGTGACTCCCCGGGGAGACTAGGTGATAGCAATCAGCCCCAGCATTTT; CDR3 protein: CASSDSPGRLGDSNQPQHF
V gene: TRBV2; CDR3 length: 14; clone size: -; J gene: TRBJ1-5; D gene: -; CDR3 DNA: TGTGCCAGCAGTGACCGGGGGAGCAATCAGCCCCAGCATTTT; CDR3 protein: CASSDRGSNQPQHF
V gene: TRBV5-5; CDR3 length: 16; clone size: -; J gene: TRBJ2-5; D gene: TRBD2; CDR3 DNA: TGTGCCAGCAGCCCTACTAGCGGGAGGGCCTTTGAGACCCAGTACTTC; CDR3 protein: CASSPTSGRAFETQYF
V gene: TRBV6-5; CDR3 length: 13; clone size: -; J gene: TRBJ2-7; D gene: -; CDR3 DNA: TGTGCCATTCTCCGGCAGGTCTCCTACGAGCAGTACTTC; CDR3 protein: CAILRQVSYEQYF
V gene: TRBV19; CDR3 length: 14; clone size: -; J gene: TRBJ2-1; D gene: TRBD2; CDR3 DNA: TGTGCCAGTAGTCCCCCGGGAGGCAACAATGAGCAGTTCTTC; CDR3 protein: CASSPPGGNNEQFF
V gene: TRBV6-8; CDR3 length: 16; clone size: -; J gene: TRBJ1-4; D gene: -; CDR3 DNA: TGTGCCAGCAGTTACTCGGGATCAGGGGTTAATGAAAAACTGTTTTTT; CDR3 protein: CASSYSGSGVNEKLFF
V gene: TRBV10-2; CDR3 length: 12; clone size: -; J gene: TRBJ2-7; D gene: -; CDR3 DNA: TGCGCCAGCAGATCGGTTTCCTACGAGCAGTACTTC; CDR3 protein: CASRSVSYEQYF
V gene: TRBV19; CDR3 length: 17; clone size: -; J gene: TRBJ2-5; D gene: -; CDR3 DNA: TGTGCCAGTAGTATTCAGGGACTGCAAACCCGGTGGGAGACCCAGTACTTC; CDR3 protein: CASSIQGLQTRWETQYF
V gene: TRBV6-1; CDR3 length: 14; clone size: -; J gene: TRBJ2-5; D gene: -; CDR3 DNA: TGTGCCAGCAGTGAGGGGGGGCTTGGGGAGACCCAGTACTTC; CDR3 protein: CASSEGGLGETQYF
V gene: TRBV6-4; CDR3 length: 15; clone size: -; J gene: TRBJ2-1; D gene: TRBD2; CDR3 DNA: TGTGCCAGCAGTGAGGGACTAGCGGGGATCAATGAGCAGTTCTTC; CDR3 protein: CASSEGLAGINEQFF
V gene: TRBV5-6; CDR3 length: 16; clone size: -; J gene: TRBJ2-1; D gene: TRBD2; CDR3 DNA: TGTGCCAGCAGCTTGGTGGGGACTAGCGGGAGCAATGAGCAGTTCTTC; CDR3 protein: CASSLVGTSGSNEQFF
V gene: TRBV7-8; CDR3 length: 15; clone size: -; J gene: TRBJ2-7; D gene: TRBD2; CDR3 DNA: TGTGCCAGCAGCACGGGACTAGCGGCCCGCTACGAGCAGTACTTC; CDR3 protein: CASSTGLAARYEQYF